Presented here are 22 T cell receptor beta chains from one specimen sequenced in a study of blood T cell repertoires in COVID-19. The table came from immunoSEQ multiplex PCR; TCRdb's copy has only in-frame clones and leaves some out. The sample has some 310,000 clones, almost 90% seen once. Sequences were obtained from peripheral blood. Source of these receptors: a woman aged 30 to 39 with COVID-19, enrolled during active disease.

The rearrangement uses TRBV3-1 (or the pseudogene TRBV3-2) and TRBJ1-4; the match to TRBD1 covers 9 bases. The V and J ends lost 6 bases and 6 bases, in that order; junction bases with no gene match: 8. This CDR3 comprises 15 residues. The germline gives CDR1 LGHDT, CDR2 YNNKEL (reference sequence). CDR3: CASSPRDRADEKLFF. CDR3 bases: TGTGCCAGCAGTCCAAGGGACAGGGCAGATGAAAAACTGTTTTTT.

The chain recombines TRBV2 with TRBJ2-5; maybe TRBD1 (5 bases). With 8 bases removed from V and 2 bases from J, the gap between germline ends came to 12 bases. CDR1 is SNHLY, CDR2 FYNNEI, per germline. The CDR3 runs to 13 residues. The CDR3 DNA is TGTGCCAGCGATGGGGCGGAACAAGAGACCCAGTACTTC. Its protein is CASDGAEQETQYF.

This clone has a single count. The rearrangement joins TRBV25-1 to TRBJ1-5; TRBD1 might be the D (5 bases). Per the germline V gene, CDR1 is MGHDK and CDR2 is SYGVNS. Trimming left V 5 bases short and J 1 base short, with 9 bases between. The CDR3 loop spans 14 amino acids. The CDR3 sequence is CASSRGGSNQPQHF. The CDR3, as DNA: TGTGCCAGCAGTCGCGGGGGAAGCAATCAGCCCCAGCATTTT.

V is TRBV5-6 and J is TRBJ1-1, with D unresolved. V lost 0 bases to trimming and J lost 0 bases, with 9 bases between them. This CDR3 spans 15 amino acids. Per the germline V gene, CDR1 is SGHDT and CDR2 is YYEEEE. The CDR3 is CASSLVGRLNTEAFF. The CDR3 DNA follows: TGTGCCAGCAGCTTGGTGGGGAGACTGAACACTGAAGCTTTCTTT.

J is TRBJ2-1 and V is TRBV11-3, with 12 nucleotides matching TRBD2. Trimming at V came to 2 bases and at J to 15 bases, leaving 11 bases not matched to a gene. The CDR3 sequence is 15 residues long. Germline assignment: CDR1 SGHNT and CDR2 YENEEA. CDR3 sequence: CASSLRTSGIPEVFF. The CDR3 DNA reads TGTGCCAGCAGCTTACGGACTAGCGGGATCCCAGAGGTGTTCTTC.

This clone has a single count. The chain links TRBV15 to TRBJ1-2; a possible D gene is TRBD1 (6 bases). CDR3 length: 12 amino acids. Trimming cost V 10 bases and J 4 bases, with 13 bases left between them. In germline, CDR1 is LNHNV, CDR2 YYDKDF (reference sequence). The CDR3 region is CAIIDRSYGYTF. In DNA form, the CDR3 reads TGTGCCATTATAGACAGGTCCTATGGCTACACCTTC.

V is TRBV9 and J is TRBJ2-1; 10 positions match TRBD2. Germline V gene lookup returns CDR1 SGDLS and CDR2 YYNGEE. V lost 0 bases, J lost 1 base, and 16 bases stayed unmatched. The length of the CDR3 is 21 residues. Here the CDR3 reads CASSVEFSASGRRSSYNEQFF. CDR3 DNA sequence: TGTGCCAGCAGCGTAGAATTCTCAGCTAGCGGGAGAAGGAGTTCCTACAATGAGCAGTTCTTC.

The rearrangement joins TRBV11-3 to TRBJ2-1; tentative D call: TRBD2 (6 bases). CDR1 is SGHNT, CDR2 YENEEA, per germline. Trimming left V 10 bases short and J 1 base short, with 14 bases between. The CDR3 sequence is 14 residues long. The CDR3 DNA is TGTGCCACCCATCGTCGGGGGTCCTACAATGAGCAGTTCTTC. It specifies CATHRRGSYNEQFF.

J is TRBJ2-1 and V is TRBV28; the D gene is possibly TRBD2 (7 bases). This CDR3 has 18 amino acids. Trimming removed 3 bases from V and 0 bases from J, with 18 bases in between. Germline-derived CDR1 and CDR2 are MDHEN and SYDVKM. The CDR3 DNA reads TGTGCCAGCAGTTTCGGCAGGGGCCGGGAGGACTCCTACAATGAGCAGTTCTTC. Its translation is CASSFGRGREDSYNEQFF.

V is TRBV5-8 and J is TRBJ1-5; TRBD1 agrees at 7 bases. The CDR3 is 15 residues long. Trimming removed 0 bases from V and 6 bases from J; junction bases left unmatched: 6. The germline V gene has CDR1 SGHTS and CDR2 YDEGEE. DNA of the CDR3: TGTGCCAGCAGCTTGGCCAGGGGGATCGGTCAGCCCCAGCATTTT. Its translation is CASSLARGIGQPQHF.

This chain links TRBV15 with TRBJ1-1; no definite D call. In germline, CDR1 is LNHNV, CDR2 YYDKDF (reference sequence). The CDR3 has 14 residues. V was shortened by 2 bases and J by 0 bases, with 7 bases between the two germline ends. The chain's CDR3 is CATSRSQVNTEAFF. The CDR3, as DNA: TGTGCCACCAGCAGATCCCAGGTGAACACTGAAGCTTTCTTT.

The chain employs TRBV6-5 and TRBJ1-5, with D maybe TRBD1 (6 bases). Looked up from germline, CDR1 is MNHEY and CDR2 is SVGAGI. Trimming removed 6 bases at V and 4 bases at J, with 13 bases between. The CDR3 consists of 14 residues. The CDR3 protein is CASSNRQENQPQHF. The CDR3 region has the DNA TGTGCCAGCAGCAACCGACAGGAGAATCAGCCCCAGCATTTT.

The J gene is TRBJ2-3, the V gene TRBV2, with 8 positions matching TRBD2. Trimming removed 8 bases from V and 2 bases from J; junction bases left unmatched: 9. The length of the CDR3 is 15 residues. Germline CDR1 and CDR2: SNHLY and FYNNEI. The CDR3 DNA reads as TGTGCCAGCGGTCCTAGTAGCGGGAACACAGATACGCAGTATTTT. Its translation is CASGPSSGNTDTQYF.

The V call is TRBV7-2, the J call TRBJ1-3; 7 positions agree with TRBD1. The CDR3 is 15 residues long. V lost 1 base, J lost 4 bases, and 4 bases stayed unmatched. Germline V gives CDR1 SGHTA, CDR2 FQGNSA. The CDR3 spells CASSLEGAAGNTIYF. In DNA, the CDR3 is TGTGCCAGCAGCTTAGAGGGGGCGGCCGGAAACACCATATATTTT. Based on the CDR3 plus reference TRBV7-2 and TRBJ1-3, the full variable domain is GAGVSQSPSNKVTEKGKDVELRCDPISGHTALYWYRQSLGQGLEFLIYFQGNSAPDKSGLPSDRFSAERTGGSVSTLTIQRTQQEDSAVYLCASSLEGAAGNTIYFGEGSWLTVV.

This clone was detected a few times. This chain links TRBV6-2 or TRBV6-3 with TRBJ2-2; D unresolved. V was clipped by 2 bases and J by 3 bases, with 7 bases between them. The germline V gene has CDR1 MNHEY and CDR2 SVGEGT. This CDR3 comprises 14 residues. CDR3 protein: CASSYNPDTGELFF. DNA of the CDR3: TGTGCCAGCAGTTACAACCCGGACACCGGGGAGCTGTTTTTT.

V usage is TRBV6-1 and J usage is TRBJ1-1; D ambiguous. V lost 2 bases and J 1 base, leaving 11 bases between the germline ends. The CDR3 has 15 amino acids. Germline V gene lookup returns CDR1 MNHNS and CDR2 SASEGT. The CDR3 bases are TGTGCCAGCAGTGAACTTCTAGGCCCGAACACTGAAGCTTTCTTT. This translates into CASSELLGPNTEAFF.

The V call is TRBV19, the J call TRBJ1-4; 10 bases agree with TRBD1. The germline V gene has CDR1 LNHDA and CDR2 SQIVND (reference sequence). Trimming cost V 1 base and J 7 bases; bases outside gene matches: 3. CDR3 length equals 15 residues. CDR3 protein: CASSIGDRGLEKLFF. In nucleotides, the CDR3 is TGTGCCAGTAGTATAGGCGACAGGGGGCTTGAAAAACTGTTTTTT. Full variable domain (remainder filled in from reference TRBV19 and TRBJ1-4): DGGITQSPKYLFRKEGQNVTLSCEQNLNHDAMYWYRQDPGQGLRLIYYSQIVNDFQKGDIAEGYSVSREKKESFPLTVTSAQKNPTAFYLCASSIGDRGLEKLFFGSGTQLSVL.

The chain uses TRBV24-1 and TRBJ2-3; D ambiguous. Per the germline V gene, CDR1 is KGHDR and CDR2 is SFDVKD. Trimming removed 7 bases from V and 7 bases from J, with 8 bases in between. The CDR3 has 11 amino acids. DNA of the CDR3: TGTGCCACCAGCCTAAGTAATACGCAGTATTTT. It codes for CATSLSNTQYF.

The V gene is TRBV19, the J gene TRBJ1-5; 12 bases agree with TRBD1. Per germline, CDR1 LNHDA and CDR2 SQIVND (reference sequence). The trim removed 8 bases at V and 7 bases at J, leaving 15 bases unmatched. This CDR3 contains 17 residues. The CDR3 loop reads CASGGPGTGGAVQPQHF. The CDR3, as DNA: TGTGCCAGTGGGGGTCCGGGGACAGGGGGCGCGGTACAGCCCCAGCATTTT. The full variable domain, its missing parts supplied by reference TRBV19 and TRBJ1-5, is DGGITQSPKYLFRKEGQNVTLSCEQNLNHDAMYWYRQDPGQGLRLIYYSQIVNDFQKGDIAEGYSVSREKKESFPLTVTSAQKNPTAFYLCASGGPGTGGAVQPQHFGDGTRLSIL.

V usage is TRBV12-3 or TRBV12-4 and J usage is TRBJ1-3; TRBD1 matches at 7 bases. The length of the CDR3 is 13 residues. V shed 3 bases, J shed 7 bases, and the junction held 3 bases outside the gene matches. This CDR3 reads CASSFDRVNTIYF. CDR3 in DNA: TGTGCCAGCAGTTTTGACAGGGTGAACACCATATATTTT.

The rearrangement links TRBV28 to TRBJ2-1; 7 bases align to TRBD1. Per the germline V gene, CDR1 is MDHEN and CDR2 is SYDVKM. The J segment lost 1 base and the V segment lost 6 bases, leaving 3 bases of the junction unmatched. The CDR3 is made up of 14 amino acids. CDR3 residues: CASSLTGSYNEQFF. Here the CDR3 DNA reads TGTGCCAGCAGCCTGACAGGGTCCTACAATGAGCAGTTCTTC.

The rearrangement uses TRBV7-9 and TRBJ2-3; TRBD2 aligns across 7 bases. With V trimmed by 5 bases and J by 6 bases, 11 bases remained unmatched. This CDR3 is built from 15 residues. The V gene's germline CDR1 is SEHNR and CDR2 FQNEAQ (reference sequence). The CDR3 reads CASSESGNYGDTQYF. Here the CDR3 DNA reads TGTGCCAGCAGCGAAAGCGGGAATTATGGTGATACGCAGTATTTT.